This entry is about one TCR beta chain. The antigen is not known. The trim removed 6 bases at V and 3 bases at J, leaving 14 bases unmatched. Germline CDR1 is SQVTM and CDR2 is ANQGSEA. The CDR3 contains 18 residues. These data are taken from a study of Graves' ophthalmopathy and Graves' hyperthyroidism. In the study overall: Samples of peripheral blood were obtained at initial diagnosis, prior to treatment of any kind.

Study outcomes and limitations: Discrimination between ophthalmopathy and stable hyperthyroidism by a 13-signature model showed roughly 88% sensitivity and less than 84% specificity.

As the template, RNA transcripts were used to amplify TCR beta CDR3 regions. HTBI primers primed a first-round RT-PCR, and a second-round multiplex PCR followed. TCRdb fed the multiplex PCR reads into MiXCR, producing one record per CDR3 protein. Among 52,000 or so distinct CDR3 sequences listed, around 50% were seen once. The clonotype was recovered from an adult woman with Graves' ophthalmopathy. Input material: peripheral blood. This chain uses TRBV29-1 with TRBJ2-1; 13 positions agree with TRBD2. CDR3 sequence: CSVAPGLAGAPFYNEQFF. The CDR3 DNA reads as TGCAGCGTCGCCCCCGGACTAGCGGGAGCGCCCTTCTACAATGAGCAGTTCTTC.